This T cell receptor (beta chain) was retrieved from a study of blood T cell repertoires in COVID-19. On the study more broadly: The cDNA or gDNA used as material had been derived from T cells, B-cell-depleted T cells, or PBMCs.

Methods used by the authors: For nucleated cells, counts were estimated from reference gene primer amplification. The data were produced by immunoSEQ multiplex PCR, yet TCRdb's version contains in-frame clones alone and is incomplete. That table furnishes V, J and clone size, whereas the DNA furnished D and trimming. Among about 350,000 clones listed, roughly 87% were seen once. V lost 1 base, J lost 5 bases, and 6 bases stayed unmatched. This CDR3 is 15 amino acids long. Germline V gives CDR1 SGHRS, CDR2 YFSETQ. The chain combines TRBV5-1 with TRBJ2-4; TRBD2 agrees at 7 bases. Sequencing was done on a sample of peripheral blood. The TCR was taken from a man aged 25 to 40 with COVID-19, enrolled during active disease. The CDR3 sequence: CASSLKAGVENIQYF. DNA for the CDR3: TGCGCCAGCAGCTTGAAGGCGGGGGTAGAAAACATTCAGTACTTC.